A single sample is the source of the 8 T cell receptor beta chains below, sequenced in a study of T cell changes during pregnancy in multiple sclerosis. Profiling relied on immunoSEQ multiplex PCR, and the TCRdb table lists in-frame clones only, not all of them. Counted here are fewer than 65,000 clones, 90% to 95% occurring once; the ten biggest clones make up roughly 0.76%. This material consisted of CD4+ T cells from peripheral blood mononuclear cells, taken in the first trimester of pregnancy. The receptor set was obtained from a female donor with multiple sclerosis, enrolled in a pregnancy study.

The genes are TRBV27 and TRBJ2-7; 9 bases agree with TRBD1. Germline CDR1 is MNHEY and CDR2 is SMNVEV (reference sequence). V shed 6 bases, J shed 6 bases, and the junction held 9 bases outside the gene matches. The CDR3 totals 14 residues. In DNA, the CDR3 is TGTGCCAGCAGCCCCCGGGACAGGGCTGGCGAGCAGTACTTC. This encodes CASSPRDRAGEQYF.

As DNA, the CDR3 is TGTGCCAGCAGTAGGACAGGGGACATTCAGTACTTC. It specifies CASSRTGDIQYF. This chain uses TRBV2 with TRBJ2-4; the match to TRBD1 covers 9 bases. Trimming removed 5 bases from V and 8 bases from J; junction bases left unmatched: 1. This CDR3 contains 12 residues. Germline CDR1 reads SNHLY; CDR2 reads FYNNEI.

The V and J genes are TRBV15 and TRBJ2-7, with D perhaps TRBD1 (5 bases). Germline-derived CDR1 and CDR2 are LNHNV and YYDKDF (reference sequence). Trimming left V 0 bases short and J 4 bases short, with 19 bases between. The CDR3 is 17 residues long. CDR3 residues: CATSRDPGIGQYYEQYF. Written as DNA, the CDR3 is TGTGCCACCAGCAGAGATCCAGGGATCGGACAATATTACGAGCAGTACTTC. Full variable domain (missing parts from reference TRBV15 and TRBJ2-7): DAMVIQNPRYQVTQFGKPVTLSCSQTLNHNVMYWYQQKSSQAPKLLFHYYDKDFNNEADTPDNFQSRRPNTSFCFLDIRSPGLGDTAMYLCATSRDPGIGQYYEQYFGPGTRLTVT.

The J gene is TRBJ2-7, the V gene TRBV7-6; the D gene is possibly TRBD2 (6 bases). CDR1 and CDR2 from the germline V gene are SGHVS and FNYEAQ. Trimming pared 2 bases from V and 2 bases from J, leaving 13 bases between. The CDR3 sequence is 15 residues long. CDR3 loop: CASSLNSAGPYEQYF. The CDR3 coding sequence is TGTGCCAGCAGCTTAAATTCGGCGGGACCCTACGAGCAGTACTTC.

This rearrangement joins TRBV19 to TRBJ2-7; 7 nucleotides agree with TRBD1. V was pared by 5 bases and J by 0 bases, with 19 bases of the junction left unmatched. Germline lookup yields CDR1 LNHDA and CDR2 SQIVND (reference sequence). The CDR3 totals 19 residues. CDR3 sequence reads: CASSLKGGASTLSSYEQYF. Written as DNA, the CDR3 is TGTGCCAGTAGTTTAAAAGGGGGCGCTTCAACTTTGAGCTCCTACGAGCAGTACTTC.

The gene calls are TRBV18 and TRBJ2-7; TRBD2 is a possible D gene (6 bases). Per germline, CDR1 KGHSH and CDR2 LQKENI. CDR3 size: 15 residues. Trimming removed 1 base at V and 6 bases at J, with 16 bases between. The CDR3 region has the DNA TGTGCCAGCTCACCACTACGGGAGATCCATGGCGAGCAGTACTTC. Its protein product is CASSPLREIHGEQYF.

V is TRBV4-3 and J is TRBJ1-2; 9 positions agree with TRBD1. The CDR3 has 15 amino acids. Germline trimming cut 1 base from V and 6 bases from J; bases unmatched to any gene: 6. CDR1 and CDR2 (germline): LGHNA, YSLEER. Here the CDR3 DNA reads TGCGCCAGCAGCCAAGCGGACAGGGGAAGAAATGGCTACACCTTC. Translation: CASSQADRGRNGYTF.

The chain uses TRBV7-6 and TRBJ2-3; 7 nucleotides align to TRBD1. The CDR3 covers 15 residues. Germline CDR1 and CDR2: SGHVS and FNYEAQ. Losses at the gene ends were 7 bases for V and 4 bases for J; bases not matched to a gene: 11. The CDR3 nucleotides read TGTGCCAGCAAGGAGCAAGTTCAGGGGGCAGATACGCAGTATTTT. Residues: CASKEQVQGADTQYF. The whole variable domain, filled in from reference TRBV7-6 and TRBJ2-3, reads GAGVSQSPRYKVTKRGQDVALRCDPISGHVSLYWYRQALGQGPEFLTYFNYEAQQDKSGLPNDRFSAERPEGSISTLTIQRTEQRDSAMYRCASKEQVQGADTQYFGPGTRLTVL.